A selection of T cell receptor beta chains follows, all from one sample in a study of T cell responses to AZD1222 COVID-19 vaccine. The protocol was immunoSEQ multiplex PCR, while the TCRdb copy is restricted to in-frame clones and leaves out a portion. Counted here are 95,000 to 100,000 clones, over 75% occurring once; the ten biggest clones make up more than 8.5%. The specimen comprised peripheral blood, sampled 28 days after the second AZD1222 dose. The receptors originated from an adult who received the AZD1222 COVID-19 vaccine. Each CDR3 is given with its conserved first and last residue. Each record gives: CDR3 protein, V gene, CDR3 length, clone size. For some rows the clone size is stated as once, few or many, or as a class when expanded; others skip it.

CASSAQARINYGYTF | TRBV6-5 | 15 | NA
CASSLGGAPGNTQYF | TRBV27 | 15 | NA
CASSTGTASTDTQYF | TRBV5-1 | 15 | NA
CASSPTGQINTEAFF | TRBV7-8 | 15 | NA
CASSLGTGGGSPLHF | TRBV7-2 | 15 | NA
CASSHEGGYGYTF | TRBV5-1 | 13 | NA
CASSFGTSGVYEQYF | TRBV7-2 | 15 | NA
CASSEQGTYGYTF | TRBV6-1 | 13 | NA
CASSEMAVAGYEQFF | TRBV6-1 | 15 | NA
CASSLGVGAGEGEQYF | TRBV7-6 | 16 | NA
CASSQDWTGGYNEQFF | TRBV4-2 | 16 | NA
CASSSYTSGGGTDTQYF | TRBV7-6 | 17 | once
CASSSSNTQYF | TRBV27 | 11 | NA
CASSPGQGMRANEQFF | TRBV5-4 | 16 | NA
CASSARQGGQPQHF | TRBV28 | 14 | few